This TCR beta chain was identified during a study of blood T cell repertoires in COVID-19. The overall study: The origin of the acute and convalescent COVID-19 samples was the United States, Italy and Spain.

The CDR3 consists of 18 residues. Germline CDR1 LGHNT, CDR2 FRNRAP. V was shortened by 0 bases and J by 1 base, with 18 bases between the two germline ends. Source study methods: Amplified reference gene primers provided the basis for estimating nucleated cell counts. The table came from immunoSEQ multiplex PCR; TCRdb's copy has only in-frame clones and leaves some out. V and J calls and clone size are as listed in that table; D and trimming were resolved from the DNA. This sample has over 95,000 clones, with approximately 90% found just once. This chain uses TRBV12-5 with TRBJ1-2, with D possibly matching TRBD1 (5 bases). The sequence was obtained from a human donor with acute or convalescent COVID-19. The donor label of this sample is uncertain. The specimen sequenced was peripheral blood. The CDR3 loop reads CASGLVLGGLGDNYGYTF. The CDR3 coding sequence is TGTGCTAGTGGTTTGGTACTCGGGGGTTTGGGGGATAACTATGGCTACACCTTC.